Sequencing of this T cell receptor (beta chain) was carried out in a study of blood T cells in healthy people across ages. The individuals who served as donors were healthy Caucasians living in Russia, aged roughly 6 to 90. A sample-barcoded 5' primer and a J-beta primer mix were used in a second PCR of roughly 7 to 11 cycles. TCRdb redid the calling of the 5' RACE reads with MiXCR, one entry per CDR3 protein. This sample has roughly 800,000 distinct CDR3 sequences, with roughly 25% found just once. The CDR3 runs 14 residues. Looked up from germline, CDR1 is SQVTM and CDR2 is ANQGSEA. V gave up 2 bases and J gave up 2 bases, with 12 bases separating them. In addition, the sample was reused for a study of T cells of mothers and their children.

The specimen sequenced was blood. This chain joins TRBV29-1 and TRBJ2-5, with no clear D. The clonotype comes from a boy between 10 and 17 years old in good health. Written as DNA, the CDR3 is TGCAGCGTTGAACTCCCCCAGTATCAAGAGACCCAGTACTTC. Its translation is CSVELPQYQETQYF.